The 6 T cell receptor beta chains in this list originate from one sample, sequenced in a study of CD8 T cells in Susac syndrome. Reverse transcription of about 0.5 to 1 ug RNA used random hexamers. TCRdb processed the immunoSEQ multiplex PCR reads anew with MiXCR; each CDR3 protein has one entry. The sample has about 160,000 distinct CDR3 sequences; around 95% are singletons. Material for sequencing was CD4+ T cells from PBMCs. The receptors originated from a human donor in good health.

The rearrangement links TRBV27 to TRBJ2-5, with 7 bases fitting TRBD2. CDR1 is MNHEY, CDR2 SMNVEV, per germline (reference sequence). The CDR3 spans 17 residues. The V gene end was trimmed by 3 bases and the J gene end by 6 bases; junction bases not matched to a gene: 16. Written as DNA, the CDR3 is TGTGCCAGCAGTTTCATCGGGGGAGGGCCACTTGCACAGACCCAGTACTTC. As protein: CASSFIGGGPLAQTQYF.

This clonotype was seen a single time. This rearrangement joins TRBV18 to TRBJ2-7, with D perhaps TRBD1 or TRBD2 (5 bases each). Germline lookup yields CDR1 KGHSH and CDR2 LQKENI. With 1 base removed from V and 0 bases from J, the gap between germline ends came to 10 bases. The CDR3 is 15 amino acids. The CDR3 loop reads CASSPRGDSSYEQYF. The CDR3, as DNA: TGTGCCAGCTCACCACGGGGAGACAGCTCCTACGAGCAGTACTTC.

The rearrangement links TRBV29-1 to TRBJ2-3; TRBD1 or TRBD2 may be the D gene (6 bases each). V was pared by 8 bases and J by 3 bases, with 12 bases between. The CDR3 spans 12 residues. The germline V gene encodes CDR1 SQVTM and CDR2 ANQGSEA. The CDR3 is CSKLGGTDTQYF. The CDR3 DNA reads TGCAGCAAGCTAGGGGGGACAGATACGCAGTATTTT.

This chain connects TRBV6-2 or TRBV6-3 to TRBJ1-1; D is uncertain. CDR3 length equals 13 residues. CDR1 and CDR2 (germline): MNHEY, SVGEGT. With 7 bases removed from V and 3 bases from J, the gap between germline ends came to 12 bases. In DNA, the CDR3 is TGTGCCAGCAAACCGACGCACGACACTGAAGCTTTCTTT. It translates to CASKPTHDTEAFF.

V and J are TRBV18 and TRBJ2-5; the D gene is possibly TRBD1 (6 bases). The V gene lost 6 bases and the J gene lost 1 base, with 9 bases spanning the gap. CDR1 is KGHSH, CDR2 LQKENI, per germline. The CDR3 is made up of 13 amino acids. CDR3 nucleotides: TGTGCCAGCTCCAGGGGAAGCCAAGAGACCCAGTACTTC. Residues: CASSRGSQETQYF.

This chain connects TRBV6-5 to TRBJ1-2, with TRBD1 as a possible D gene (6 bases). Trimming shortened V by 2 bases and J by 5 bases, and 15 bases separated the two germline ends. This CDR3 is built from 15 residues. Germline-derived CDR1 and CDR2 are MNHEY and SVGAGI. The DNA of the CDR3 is TGTGCCAGCAGTTACACAGACAGGCTGGGATATGGCTACACCTTC. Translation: CASSYTDRLGYGYTF.